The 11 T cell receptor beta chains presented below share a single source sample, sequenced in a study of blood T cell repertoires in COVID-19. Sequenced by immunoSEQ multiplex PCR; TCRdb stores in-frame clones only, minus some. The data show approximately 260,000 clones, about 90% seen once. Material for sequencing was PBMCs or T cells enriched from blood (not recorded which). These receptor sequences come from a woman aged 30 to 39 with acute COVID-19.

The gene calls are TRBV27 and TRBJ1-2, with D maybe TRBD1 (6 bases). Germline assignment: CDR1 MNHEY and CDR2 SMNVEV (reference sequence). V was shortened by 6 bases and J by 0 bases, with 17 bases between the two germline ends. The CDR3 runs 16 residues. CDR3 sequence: CASRSDSDTANYGYTF. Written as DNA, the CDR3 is TGTGCCAGCAGGTCGGACAGCGACACAGCTAACTATGGCTACACCTTC.

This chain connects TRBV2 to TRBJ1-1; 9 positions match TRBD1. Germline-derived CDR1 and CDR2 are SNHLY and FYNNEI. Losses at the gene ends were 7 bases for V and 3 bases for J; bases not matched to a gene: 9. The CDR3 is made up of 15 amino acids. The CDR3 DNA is TGTGCCAGCACTGGGACAGGGTACGGGGACACTGAAGCTTTCTTT. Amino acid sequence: CASTGTGYGDTEAFF.

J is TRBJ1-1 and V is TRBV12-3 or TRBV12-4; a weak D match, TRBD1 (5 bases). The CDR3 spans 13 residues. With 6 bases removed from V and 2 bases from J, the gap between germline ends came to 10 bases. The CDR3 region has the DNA TGTGCCAGCAGCCCAGGGCCCAACACTGAAGCTTTCTTT. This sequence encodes CASSPGPNTEAFF.

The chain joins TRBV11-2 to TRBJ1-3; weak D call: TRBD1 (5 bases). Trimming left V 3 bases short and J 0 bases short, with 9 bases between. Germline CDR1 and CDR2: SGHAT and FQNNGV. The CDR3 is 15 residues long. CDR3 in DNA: TGTGCCAGCAGCTTCGACAGAACCTCTGGAAACACCATATATTTT. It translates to CASSFDRTSGNTIYF.

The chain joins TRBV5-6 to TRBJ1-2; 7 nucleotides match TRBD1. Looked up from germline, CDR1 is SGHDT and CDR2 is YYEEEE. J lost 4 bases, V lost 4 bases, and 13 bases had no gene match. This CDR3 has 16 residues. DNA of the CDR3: TGTGCCAGCAGCCTGCACCGGGACAGCTCCTTCTATGGCTACACCTTC. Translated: CASSLHRDSSFYGYTF.

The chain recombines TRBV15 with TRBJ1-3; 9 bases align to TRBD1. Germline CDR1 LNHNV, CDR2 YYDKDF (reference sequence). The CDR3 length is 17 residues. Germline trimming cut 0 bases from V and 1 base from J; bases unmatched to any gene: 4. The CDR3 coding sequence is TGTGCCACCAGCAGAGAGAGGACAGGGGTATCTGGAAACACCATATATTTT. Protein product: CATSRERTGVSGNTIYF.

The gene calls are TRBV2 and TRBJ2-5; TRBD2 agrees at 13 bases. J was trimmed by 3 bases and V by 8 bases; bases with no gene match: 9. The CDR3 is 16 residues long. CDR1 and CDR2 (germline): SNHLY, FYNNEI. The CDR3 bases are TGTGCCAGCCTTCGACTAGCGGGAGGACTTAAAGAGACCCAGTACTTC. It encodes CASLRLAGGLKETQYF.

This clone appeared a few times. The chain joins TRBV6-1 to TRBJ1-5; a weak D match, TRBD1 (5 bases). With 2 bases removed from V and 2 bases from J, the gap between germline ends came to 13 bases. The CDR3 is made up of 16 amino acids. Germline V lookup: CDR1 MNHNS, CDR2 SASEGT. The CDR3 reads CASSESGLSGNQPQHF. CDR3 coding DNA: TGTGCCAGCAGTGAATCAGGGTTGAGCGGCAATCAGCCCCAGCATTTT.

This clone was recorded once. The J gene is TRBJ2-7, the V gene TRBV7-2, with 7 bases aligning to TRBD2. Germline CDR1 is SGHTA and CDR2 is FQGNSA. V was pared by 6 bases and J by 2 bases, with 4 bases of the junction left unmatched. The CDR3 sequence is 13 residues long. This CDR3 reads CASRMAGAYEQYF. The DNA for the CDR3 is TGTGCCAGCAGAATGGCGGGGGCCTACGAGCAGTACTTC.

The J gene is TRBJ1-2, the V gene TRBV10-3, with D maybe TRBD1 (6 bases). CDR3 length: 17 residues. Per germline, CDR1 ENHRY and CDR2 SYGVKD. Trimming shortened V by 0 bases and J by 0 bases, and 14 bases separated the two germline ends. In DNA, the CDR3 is TGTGCCATCAGTGAGTCCCTGGGGGGGCCAGCTAACTATGGCTACACCTTC. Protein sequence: CAISESLGGPANYGYTF.

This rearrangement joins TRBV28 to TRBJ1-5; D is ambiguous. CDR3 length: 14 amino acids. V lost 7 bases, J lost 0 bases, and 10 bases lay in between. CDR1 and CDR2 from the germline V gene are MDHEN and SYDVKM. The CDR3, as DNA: TGTGCCAGCACTCGTGTCTATAGCAATCAGCCCCAGCATTTT. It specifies CASTRVYSNQPQHF.